Presented here are 30 T cell receptor beta chains from one specimen sequenced in a study of cytomegalovirus exposure and HLA in healthy donors. PCR employed 60 Vbeta and 13 Jbeta primers. Libraries were prepared by immunoSEQ multiplex PCR; TCRdb keeps only in-frame clonotypes and omits some of them. The sample has 170,000 or so clones, about 86% seen once. The specimen was PBMCs. These receptors were obtained from a woman in her 30s in good health and CMV-seronegative.

The V gene is TRBV27, the J gene TRBJ2-6, with D maybe TRBD1 (6 bases). The germline V gene encodes CDR1 MNHEY and CDR2 SMNVEV (reference sequence). The CDR3 has 17 residues. V shed 5 bases and J shed 0 bases, with 14 bases lying between them. CDR3 amino acids: CASSSGGVSSGANVLTF. For the CDR3, the DNA is TGTGCCAGCAGTAGTGGGGGCGTGAGCTCTGGGGCCAACGTCCTGACTTTC.

The chain carries TRBV27 and TRBJ2-3; D might be TRBD2 (6 bases). CDR3 size: 15 residues. Germline V gives CDR1 MNHEY, CDR2 SMNVEV (reference sequence). Trimming removed 6 bases from V and 5 bases from J, with 18 bases in between. The CDR3 here is CASSPGGFAQDTQYF. The CDR3 DNA reads as TGTGCCAGCAGCCCCGGGGGTTTCGCTCAAGATACGCAGTATTTT.

The chain combines TRBV5-6 with TRBJ1-5; D perhaps matches TRBD1 (5 bases). Germline V gives CDR1 SGHDT, CDR2 YYEEEE. The CDR3 runs 17 residues. V was cut by 1 base and J by 3 bases, with 17 bases left in between. In DNA, the CDR3 is TGTGCCAGCAGCTTGAGGAGAGATGGGGGGAACAATCAGCCCCAGCATTTT. Protein: CASSLRRDGGNNQPQHF.

In DNA, the CDR3 is TGTGCCAGCAGTCATGACAGGTACTCCTACAATGAGCAGTTCTTC. It yields the protein CASSHDRYSYNEQFF. The chain has TRBV6-6 and TRBJ2-1, with a tentative D call TRBD1 (6 bases). Germline V gene data show CDR1 as MNHNY and CDR2 as SVGAGI (reference sequence). The V gene lost 5 bases and the J gene lost 0 bases, with 11 bases spanning the gap. The CDR3 has 15 amino acids.

The CDR3 DNA is TGTGCCAGCAGTGAGCGGGGGGGCCACGAGACCCAGTACTTC. This sequence encodes CASSERGGHETQYF. J is TRBJ2-5 and V is TRBV6-5; TRBD2 matches 10 bases. Germline CDR1 MNHEY, CDR2 SVGAGI. This CDR3 has 14 residues. Trimming cost V 5 bases and J 5 bases; bases outside gene matches: 5.

CDR3 sequence reads: CASSTTAGTGMRKLFF. CDR3 DNA: TGTGCCAGCAGTACTACCGCCGGGACAGGAATGCGGAAACTGTTTTTT. V usage is TRBV27 and J usage is TRBJ1-4, with 8 bases fitting TRBD1. Losses at the gene ends were 5 bases for V and 11 bases for J; bases not matched to a gene: 16. CDR1 and CDR2 (germline): MNHEY, SMNVEV (reference sequence). The CDR3 spans 16 residues.

The chain couples TRBV18 to TRBJ1-3; D possibly corresponds to TRBD1 (6 bases). The germline V gene encodes CDR1 KGHSH and CDR2 LQKENI. CDR3 length equals 16 residues. V was cut by 1 base and J by 0 bases, with 10 bases left in between. The CDR3 loop reads CASSPQETGSGNTIYF. CDR3 bases: TGTGCCAGCTCACCACAAGAGACAGGCTCTGGAAACACCATATATTTT.

A single count supports this clone. The chain combines TRBV9 with TRBJ2-5; D remains unclear. This CDR3 spans 13 amino acids. The V end was cut by 3 bases, the J end by 5 bases, with 11 bases between. Germline CDR1 and CDR2: SGDLS and YYNGEE. CDR3 nucleotides: TGTGCCAGCAGCGGTGCGCTTCGCGAGACCCAGTACTTC. Its protein is CASSGALRETQYF.

This clone was recorded only once. CDR3 nucleotide sequence: TGTGCCAGCAGCACGGGGAGTGGGGTGGCTGGAAACACCATATATTTT. Translated: CASSTGSGVAGNTIYF. The chain uses TRBV9 and TRBJ1-3; D remains ambiguous. This CDR3 is 16 amino acids long. Germline V CDR1 and CDR2: SGDLS, YYNGEE. V was clipped by 4 bases and J by 2 bases, with 16 bases between them.

The chain carries TRBV7-9 and TRBJ2-7; 8 bases fit TRBD1. The germline V gene encodes CDR1 SEHNR and CDR2 FQNEAQ (reference sequence). The V segment lost 1 base and the J segment 4 bases; nucleotides outside the gene matches: 6. The CDR3 sequence is 15 residues long. The CDR3 here is CASSLVAGGQYEQYF. The CDR3 coding sequence is TGTGCCAGCAGCTTAGTGGCAGGGGGCCAATACGAGCAGTACTTC.

Points on this clone: The germline gene is not matched at one end of the junction; a read error may be the cause. The V and J genes are TRBV20-1 and TRBJ2-7; no clear D. This CDR3 has 9 amino acids. Germline V CDR1 and CDR2: DFQATT, SNEGSKA (reference sequence). The CDR3 loop reads CSARARRSF. CDR3 bases: TGCAGTGCTAGGGCTAGGCGGTCCTTC.

The V and J genes are TRBV28 and TRBJ1-5; TRBD1 is a possible D gene (5 bases). V lost 1 base, J lost 5 bases, and 6 bases lay in between. The CDR3 is made up of 13 amino acids. The germline V gene encodes CDR1 MDHEN and CDR2 SYDVKM. The CDR3 here is CASSLLGDQPQHF. For the CDR3, the DNA is TGTGCCAGCAGTTTATTAGGGGATCAGCCCCAGCATTTT.

This sequence joins TRBV9 and TRBJ2-1, with unresolved D. This CDR3 has 13 amino acids. Germline loops: CDR1 SGDLS, CDR2 YYNGEE. V dropped 2 bases and J dropped 5 bases, with 8 bases sitting between them. The chain's CDR3 is CASSVIPDNEQFF. DNA of the CDR3: TGTGCCAGCAGCGTTATTCCGGACAATGAGCAGTTCTTC.

There are a few counts of this clone. The chain links TRBV6-1 to TRBJ1-1; D is possibly TRBD1 (6 bases). The V gene's germline CDR1 is MNHNS and CDR2 SASEGT. V shed 8 bases and J shed 4 bases, with 11 bases lying between them. The CDR3 is made up of 12 amino acids. The CDR3 nucleotides read TGTGCCAGCTGTACAGGGATCACTGAAGCTTTCTTT. This gives the protein CASCTGITEAFF.

V is TRBV7-2 and J is TRBJ2-5; 10 nucleotides line up with TRBD2. V was pared by 5 bases and J by 6 bases, with 12 bases of the junction left unmatched. CDR1 SGHTA and CDR2 FQGNSA come from the germline V gene. CDR3 length: 16 amino acids. In nucleotides, the CDR3 is TGTGCCAGCAGCCCTCCAGGGACTAGCGTGAGGAAGACCCAGTACTTC. Its protein is CASSPPGTSVRKTQYF.

The J gene is TRBJ2-5, the V gene TRBV25-1, with D possibly being TRBD2 (5 bases). The J call is doubtful: the DNA matches TRBJ2-7 better. Germline V gene sequence: CDR1 MGHDK, CDR2 SYGVNS. The CDR3 has 13 residues. CDR3 sequence reads: CASRGPEAYEQYF. The CDR3 coding sequence is TGTGCCAGCAGGGGCCCGGAGGCCTACGAGCAGTACTTC.

On this clone: One end of the junction fails to match germline, which may point to a read error. This chain links TRBV7-7 with TRBJ2-7, with D tentatively TRBD1 (8 bases). From germline, CDR1 is SSHAT and CDR2 FNYEAQ (reference sequence). The CDR3 covers 19 residues. The CDR3, as DNA: TGTGCTAGCAGCTACAAGGGGGGGGCCCGGACAGGGTCCCGAAACGAGCAGTACTTC. Its translation is CASSYKGGARTGSRNEQYF.

This clone came up a few times. This chain uses TRBV6-5 with TRBJ2-7; possible D gene TRBD2, 6 bases. The CDR3 consists of 15 residues. Germline assignment: CDR1 MNHEY and CDR2 SVGAGI. The germline V and J ends were trimmed by 0 bases and 7 bases, with 16 bases remaining between them. The CDR3 bases are TGTGCCAGCAGTTACTCGAATCGGGGGATAGTGGAGCAGTACTTC. Residues: CASSYSNRGIVEQYF.

The chain employs TRBV7-2 and TRBJ1-4; D remains unclear. The CDR3 has 14 amino acids. CDR1 SGHTA and CDR2 FQGNSA come from the germline V gene. Between the trimmed V and J ends, which lost 1 base and 12 bases, there was a span of 15 bases. CDR3 amino acids: CASSLELALMELFF. The CDR3 DNA reads as TGTGCCAGCAGCTTAGAGTTGGCATTGATGGAACTGTTTTTT. Complete variable domain (other parts from reference TRBV7-2 and TRBJ1-4): GAGVSQSPSNKVTEKGKDVELRCDPISGHTALYWYRQSLGQGLEFLIYFQGNSAPDKSGLPSDRFSAERTGGSVSTLTIQRTQQEDSAVYLCASSLELALMELFFGSGTQLSVL.

V gene TRBV5-3 combines with J gene TRBJ2-5, with 13 bases lining up with TRBD2. With the DNA end fitting TRBJ2-7 better, the J assignment may be wrong. TRBV5-3 is an ORF for which the function is uncertain. The CDR3 spans 19 residues. CDR3 sequence reads: CARSLRKKSLAGGPNEQYF. DNA of the CDR3: TGTGCCAGAAGCTTGAGAAAGAAATCACTAGCGGGAGGGCCGAACGAGCAGTACTTC.

This chain uses TRBV28 with TRBJ2-1; 8 bases line up with TRBD2. Unmatched junction bases numbered 9, after V lost 3 bases and J lost 8 bases. This CDR3 contains 15 residues. CDR1 MDHEN and CDR2 SYDVKM come from the germline V gene. CDR3 in amino acids: CASSFQAGASDEQFF. The CDR3 bases are TGTGCCAGCAGTTTTCAAGCGGGGGCATCCGATGAGCAGTTCTTC.

This chain joins TRBV20-1 and TRBJ2-5; unclear D gene. The DNA matches TRBJ2-7 better at its end, which makes the J call doubtful. CDR1 is DFQATT and CDR2 is SNEGSKA in the germline V gene (reference sequence). This CDR3 contains 11 residues. Written as DNA, the CDR3 is TGCAGTGCTAGAGACTGGTACGAGCAGTACTTC. Protein sequence: CSARDWYEQYF.

The chain uses TRBV7-9 and TRBJ1-1; D possibly corresponds to TRBD1 (5 bases). V shed 11 bases and J shed 6 bases, with 16 bases lying between them. This CDR3 is built from 12 residues. Germline-derived CDR1 and CDR2 are SEHNR and FQNEAQ (reference sequence). The CDR3 is CAPERGTSEAFF. The DNA for the CDR3 is TGTGCCCCCGAACGCGGGACGTCTGAAGCTTTCTTT.

The chain joins TRBV4-1 to TRBJ2-3; TRBD2 aligns across 13 bases. From germline, CDR1 is MGHRA and CDR2 YSYEKL. V lost 2 bases, J lost 3 bases, and 5 bases stayed unmatched. This CDR3 spans 17 amino acids. CDR3 in amino acids: CASSQYTSGGATDTQYF. CDR3 nucleotide sequence: TGCGCCAGCAGCCAATACACTAGCGGGGGGGCTACAGATACGCAGTATTTT.

The J gene is TRBJ2-5, the V gene TRBV5-4, with 14 bases aligning to TRBD2. With 3 bases clipped from V and 13 bases from J, the junction kept 8 bases outside the gene matches. The CDR3 loop spans 14 amino acids. The germline V gene has CDR1 SGHNT and CDR2 YYREEE (reference sequence). The CDR3 loop reads CASSSTSGGAHPYF. DNA of the CDR3: TGTGCCAGCAGCTCGACTAGCGGGGGGGCCCACCCGTACTTC.

The chain is built from TRBV6-6 and TRBJ2-1; 7 positions agree with TRBD1. The germline V gene has CDR1 MNHNY and CDR2 SVGAGI (reference sequence). The trim removed 0 bases at V and 8 bases at J, leaving 10 bases unmatched. The CDR3 sequence is 16 residues long. The CDR3 bases are TGTGCCAGCAGTTACTCAAGACAGGGTACTAGAGATGAGCAGTTCTTC. This translates into CASSYSRQGTRDEQFF.

V and J are TRBV4-1 and TRBJ1-1; D might be TRBD1 (6 bases). Germline CDR1 is MGHRA and CDR2 is YSYEKL. The CDR3 extends over 16 amino acids. The V end lost 3 bases, the J end lost 0 bases, and 14 bases lay between the germline ends. The CDR3 coding sequence is TGCGCCAGCAGCCACGCCCGGACAGATTTGAACACTGAAGCTTTCTTT. As protein: CASSHARTDLNTEAFF.

The chain recombines TRBV6-6 with TRBJ2-3; D is unclear. The V end was cut by 1 base, the J end by 2 bases, with 10 bases between. This CDR3 contains 15 residues. The germline gives CDR1 MNHNY, CDR2 SVGAGI (reference sequence). CDR3 sequence (DNA): TGTGCCAGCAGTTACTTTGGCACTAACACAGATACGCAGTATTTT. Its translation: CASSYFGTNTDTQYF.

The V call is TRBV6-1, the J call TRBJ2-1; possibly TRBD2 for D (6 bases). Germline V gene lookup returns CDR1 MNHNS and CDR2 SASEGT. V lost 6 bases and J lost 1, with 13 bases in between. The CDR3 is made up of 15 amino acids. The CDR3 DNA sequence: TGTGCCAGCAGCATCGGGACTGGATCCTACAATGAGCAGTTCTTC. As protein: CASSIGTGSYNEQFF.

This clone has just one count. The V and J genes are TRBV27 and TRBJ1-5, with D perhaps matching TRBD1 (6 bases). There are 13 residues in the CDR3. Germline loops: CDR1 MNHEY, CDR2 SMNVEV (reference sequence). The germline V and J ends were trimmed by 4 bases and 6 bases, with 10 bases remaining between them. CDR3 sequence: CASSSGDAQPQHF. In DNA, the CDR3 is TGTGCCAGCAGTTCAGGGGACGCTCAGCCCCAGCATTTT.